This TCR beta chain is from a study of T-cell memory formation after mild COVID-19. This clonotype has more than one count but fewer than ten. The TCR alpha and TCR beta cDNA libraries, bearing sample barcodes and UMIs, were generated by 5'RACE using constant-segment primers. Via MiXCR, TCRdb re-called the 5' RACE reads, giving one row per CDR3 protein. This sample yields some 290,000 distinct CDR3 sequences, of which 15% to 20% are seen a single time; 22% belongs to the top ten. The CDR3 is 11 residues long. V lost 6 bases, J lost 1 base, and 6 bases lay in between. Germline values: CDR1 SQVTM, CDR2 ANQGSEA.

V usage is TRBV29-1 and J usage is TRBJ2-5; D unresolved. Sequencing used PBMCs or a T cell subset sorted from them (not recorded which). The sequence was obtained from a man younger than 35 who had mild COVID-19 (a few samples of this study predate the infection). Cell type and time point are not known. In DNA form, the CDR3 reads TGCAGCGTGGCACCCCAAGAGACCCAGTACTTC. It codes for CSVAPQETQYF.